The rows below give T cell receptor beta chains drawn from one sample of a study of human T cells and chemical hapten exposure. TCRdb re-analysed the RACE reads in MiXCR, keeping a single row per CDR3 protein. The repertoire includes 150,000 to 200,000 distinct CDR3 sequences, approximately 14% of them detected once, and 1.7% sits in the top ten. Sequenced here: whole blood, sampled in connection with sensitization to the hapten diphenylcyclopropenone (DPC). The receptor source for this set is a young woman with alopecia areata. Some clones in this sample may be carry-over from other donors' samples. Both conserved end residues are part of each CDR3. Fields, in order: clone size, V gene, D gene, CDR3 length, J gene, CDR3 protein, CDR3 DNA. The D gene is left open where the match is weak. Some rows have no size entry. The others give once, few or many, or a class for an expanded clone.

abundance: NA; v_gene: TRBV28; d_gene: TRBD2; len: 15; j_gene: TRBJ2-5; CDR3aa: CASSPQGTSEKTQYF; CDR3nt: TGTGCCAGCAGCCCCCAAGGGACTAGCGAGAAGACCCAGTACTTC
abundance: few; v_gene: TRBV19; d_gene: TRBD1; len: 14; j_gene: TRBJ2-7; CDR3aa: CASSSGGPSYEQYF; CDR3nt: TGTGCCAGTAGTTCAGGGGGTCCCTCCTACGAGCAGTACTTC
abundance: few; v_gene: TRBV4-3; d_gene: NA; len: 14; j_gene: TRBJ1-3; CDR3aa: CASSQEGVPATIYF; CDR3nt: TGCGCCAGCAGCCAAGAGGGGGTTCCTGCAACCATATATTTT
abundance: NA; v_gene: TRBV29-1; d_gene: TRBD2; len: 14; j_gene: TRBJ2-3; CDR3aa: CSVEGEGPTDTQYF; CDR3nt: TGCAGCGTTGAAGGGGAGGGGCCCACAGATACGCAGTATTTT
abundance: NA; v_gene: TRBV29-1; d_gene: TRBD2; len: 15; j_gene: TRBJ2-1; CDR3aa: CSVVVLAGSYNEQFF; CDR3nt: TGCAGCGTTGTGGTACTAGCGGGCTCTTACAATGAGCAGTTCTTC
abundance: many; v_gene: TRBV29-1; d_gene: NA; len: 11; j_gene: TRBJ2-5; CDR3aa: CSVSGVETQYF; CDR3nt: TGCAGCGTTTCCGGGGTTGAGACCCAGTACTTC
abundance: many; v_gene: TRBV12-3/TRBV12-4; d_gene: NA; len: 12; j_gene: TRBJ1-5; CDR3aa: CASSLMVQPQHF; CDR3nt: TGTGCCAGCAGTTTAATGGTGCAGCCCCAGCATTTT
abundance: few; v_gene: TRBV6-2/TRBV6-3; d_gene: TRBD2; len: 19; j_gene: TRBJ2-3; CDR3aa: CASSPPGLLAGGDTDTQYF; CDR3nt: TGTGCCAGCAGCCCCCCCGGACTCCTAGCGGGAGGAGACACAGATACGCAGTATTTT
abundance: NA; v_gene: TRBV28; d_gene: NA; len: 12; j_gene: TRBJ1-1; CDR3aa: CASSLVNYEAFF; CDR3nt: TGTGCCAGCAGTTTAGTAAATTACGAGGCTTTCTTT
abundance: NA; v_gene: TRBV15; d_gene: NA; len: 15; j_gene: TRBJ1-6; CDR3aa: CATSRDRWTNSPLHF; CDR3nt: TGTGCCACCAGCAGAGATCGTTGGACTAATTCACCCCTCCACTTT
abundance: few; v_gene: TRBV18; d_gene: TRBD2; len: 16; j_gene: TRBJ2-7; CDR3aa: CASSPKSSGASYEQYF; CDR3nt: TGTGCCAGCTCACCAAAATCTAGCGGGGCGTCCTACGAGCAGTACTTC
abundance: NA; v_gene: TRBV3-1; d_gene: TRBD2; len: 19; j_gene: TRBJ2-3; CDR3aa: CASSPKAGTSGGLTDTQYF; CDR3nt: TGTGCCAGCAGCCCAAAAGCCGGGACTAGCGGGGGGCTCACAGATACGCAGTATTTT
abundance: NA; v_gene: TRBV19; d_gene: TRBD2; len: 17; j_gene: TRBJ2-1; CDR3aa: CASSRGLAGMTHNEQFF; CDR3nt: TGTGCCAGTAGTCGAGGACTAGCGGGGATGACACACAATGAGCAGTTCTTC
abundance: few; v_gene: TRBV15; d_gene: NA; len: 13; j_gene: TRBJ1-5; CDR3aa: CATSSTGDQPQHF; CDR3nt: TGTGCCACCAGCAGCACAGGAGATCAGCCCCAGCATTTT
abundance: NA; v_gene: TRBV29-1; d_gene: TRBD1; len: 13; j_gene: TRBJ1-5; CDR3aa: CTSSQGAGQPQHF; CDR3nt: TGCACCTCCAGTCAGGGGGCAGGTCAGCCCCAGCATTTT
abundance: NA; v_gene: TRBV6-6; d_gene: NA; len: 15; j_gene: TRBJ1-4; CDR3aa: CASSYVSRGVEKLFF; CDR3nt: TGTGCCAGCAGTTACGTTTCACGAGGGGTTGAAAAACTGTTTTTT
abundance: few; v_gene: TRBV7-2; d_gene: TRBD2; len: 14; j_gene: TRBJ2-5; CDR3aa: CASSFSGGPQTQYF; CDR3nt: TGTGCCAGCAGCTTCAGCGGGGGCCCTCAGACCCAGTACTTC
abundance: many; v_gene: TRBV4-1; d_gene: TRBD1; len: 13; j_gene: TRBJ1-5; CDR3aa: CASSRWDRQPQHF; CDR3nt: TGCGCCAGCAGCCGGTGGGACAGGCAGCCCCAGCATTTT
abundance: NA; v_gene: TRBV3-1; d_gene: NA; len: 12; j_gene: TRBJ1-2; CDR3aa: CASSTGSLSYTF; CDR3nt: TGTGCCAGCAGCACAGGGAGCCTAAGCTACACCTTC
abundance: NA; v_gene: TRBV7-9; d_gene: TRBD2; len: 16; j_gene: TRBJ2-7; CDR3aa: CASSSPTSGSSYEQYF; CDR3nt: TGTGCCAGCAGCTCCCCCACTAGCGGGAGCTCCTACGAGCAGTACTTC
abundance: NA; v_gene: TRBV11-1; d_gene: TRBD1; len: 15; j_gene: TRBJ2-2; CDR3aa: CASRTGTGHTGELFF; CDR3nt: TGTGCCAGCCGTACCGGGACAGGGCACACCGGGGAGCTGTTTTTT
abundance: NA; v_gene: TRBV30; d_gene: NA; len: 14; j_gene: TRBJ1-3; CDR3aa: CAWSVILPGNTIYF; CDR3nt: TGTGCCTGGAGTGTGATCCTGCCGGGAAACACCATATATTTT
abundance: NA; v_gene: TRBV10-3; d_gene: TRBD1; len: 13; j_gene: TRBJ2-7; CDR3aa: CAIGTGDASEQYF; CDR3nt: TGTGCCATCGGGACAGGTGATGCCTCCGAGCAGTACTTC
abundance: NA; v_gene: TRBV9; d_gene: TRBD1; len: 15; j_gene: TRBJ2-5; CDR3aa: CASSVQGARGETQYF; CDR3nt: TGTGCCAGCAGCGTACAGGGGGCGCGAGGAGAGACCCAGTACTTC
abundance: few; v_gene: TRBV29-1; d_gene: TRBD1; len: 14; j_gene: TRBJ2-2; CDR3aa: CSVLQGANTGELFF; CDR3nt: TGCAGCGTCCTACAGGGGGCGAACACCGGGGAGCTGTTTTTT
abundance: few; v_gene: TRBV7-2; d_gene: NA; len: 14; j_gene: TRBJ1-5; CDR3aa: CASSFRQNNQPQHF; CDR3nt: TGTGCCAGCAGCTTTCGGCAGAACAATCAGCCCCAGCATTTT
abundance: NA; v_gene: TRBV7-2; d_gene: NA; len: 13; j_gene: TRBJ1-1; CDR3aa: CASSAGENTEAFF; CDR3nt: TGTGCCAGCAGCGCAGGAGAAAACACTGAAGCTTTCTTT
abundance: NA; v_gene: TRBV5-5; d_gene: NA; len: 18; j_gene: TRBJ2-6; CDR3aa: CASSSALGPHSGANVLTF; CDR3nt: TGTGCCAGCAGCTCCGCCCTAGGGCCCCACTCTGGGGCCAACGTCCTGACTTTC
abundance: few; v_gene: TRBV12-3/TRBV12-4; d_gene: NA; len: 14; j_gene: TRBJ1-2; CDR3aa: CASTLGGRDYGYTF; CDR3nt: TGTGCCAGCACCCTGGGGGGGCGAGACTATGGCTACACCTTC
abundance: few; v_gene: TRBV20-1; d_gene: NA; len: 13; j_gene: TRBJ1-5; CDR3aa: CSARGISNQPQHF; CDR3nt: TGCAGTGCTAGAGGGATTAGCAATCAGCCCCAGCATTTT
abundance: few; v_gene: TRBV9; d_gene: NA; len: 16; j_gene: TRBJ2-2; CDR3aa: CASSGVQQGRTGELFF; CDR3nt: TGTGCCAGCAGCGGGGTACAACAGGGTCGCACCGGGGAGCTGTTTTTT
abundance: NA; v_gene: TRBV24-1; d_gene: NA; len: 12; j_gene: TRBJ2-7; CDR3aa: CATSGQGGEQYF; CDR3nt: TGTGCCACCAGTGGACAGGGAGGCGAGCAGTACTTC
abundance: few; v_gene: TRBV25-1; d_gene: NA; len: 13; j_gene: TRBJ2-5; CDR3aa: CASSEPGLETQYF; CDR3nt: TGTGCCAGCAGTGAACCGGGATTAGAGACCCAGTACTTC
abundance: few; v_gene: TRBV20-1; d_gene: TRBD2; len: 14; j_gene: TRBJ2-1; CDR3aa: CSARFLAGWNEQFF; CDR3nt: TGCAGTGCTAGATTCCTAGCGGGATGGAATGAGCAGTTCTTC
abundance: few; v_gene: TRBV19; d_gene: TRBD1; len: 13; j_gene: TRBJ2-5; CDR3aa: CASSDRAQETQYF; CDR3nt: TGTGCCAGTAGCGACAGGGCCCAAGAGACCCAGTACTTC
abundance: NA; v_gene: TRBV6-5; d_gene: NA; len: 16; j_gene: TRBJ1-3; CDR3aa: CASSYSRGRGGNTIYF; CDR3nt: TGTGCCAGCAGTTACTCGCGGGGACGTGGTGGAAACACCATATATTTT
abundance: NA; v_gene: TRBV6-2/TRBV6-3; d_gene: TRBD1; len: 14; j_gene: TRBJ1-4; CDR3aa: CASSDPRTGGKLFF; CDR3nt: TGTGCCAGCAGTGACCCTCGGACAGGAGGAAAACTGTTTTTT
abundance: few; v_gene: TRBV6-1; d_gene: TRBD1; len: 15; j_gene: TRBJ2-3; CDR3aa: CASIPDRGPADTQYF; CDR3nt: TGTGCCAGCATCCCTGATAGGGGGCCCGCAGATACGCAGTATTTT
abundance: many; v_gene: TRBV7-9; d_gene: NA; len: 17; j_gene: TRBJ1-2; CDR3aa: CASSGGKLQLSNYGYTF; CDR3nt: TGTGCCAGCAGCGGCGGGAAGTTACAGTTATCTAACTATGGCTACACCTTC
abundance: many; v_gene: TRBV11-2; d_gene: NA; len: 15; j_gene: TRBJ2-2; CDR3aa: CASSLVGGYTGELFF; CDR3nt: TGTGCCAGCAGCTTAGTGGGAGGCTACACCGGGGAGCTGTTTTTT
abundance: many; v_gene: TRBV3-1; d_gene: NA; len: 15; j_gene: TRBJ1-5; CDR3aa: CASSQDTLSNQPQHF; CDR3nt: TGTGCCAGCAGCCAAGACACCCTTAGCAATCAGCCCCAGCATTTT
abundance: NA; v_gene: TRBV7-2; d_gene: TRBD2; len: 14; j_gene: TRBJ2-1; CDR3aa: CASRLGLAGGEQFF; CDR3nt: TGTGCCAGCAGGCTGGGACTAGCGGGAGGGGAGCAGTTCTTC
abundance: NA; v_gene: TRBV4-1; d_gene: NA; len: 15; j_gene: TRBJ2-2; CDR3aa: CASSQGALNTGELFF; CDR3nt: TGCGCCAGCAGCCAAGGTGCCCTTAACACCGGGGAGCTGTTTTTT
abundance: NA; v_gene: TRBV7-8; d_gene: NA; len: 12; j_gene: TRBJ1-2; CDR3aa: CASSLEVSGYTF; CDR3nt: TGTGCCAGCAGCTTAGAAGTGTCAGGCTACACCTTC
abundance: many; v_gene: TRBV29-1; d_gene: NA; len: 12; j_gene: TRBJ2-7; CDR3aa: CSVLRDPSEQYF; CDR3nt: TGCAGCGTTTTGCGGGACCCTTCCGAGCAGTACTTC
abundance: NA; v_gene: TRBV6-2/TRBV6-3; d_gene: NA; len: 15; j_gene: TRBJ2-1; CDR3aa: CASRTGPLSYNEQFF; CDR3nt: TGTGCCAGCAGAACAGGTCCCCTCTCCTACAATGAGCAGTTCTTC